This entry features one T cell receptor beta chain sequence. This sample is part of a study of T cell responses to AZD1222 COVID-19 vaccine. Clones were read by immunoSEQ multiplex PCR, and TCRdb kept only the in-frame ones, dropping some. The sample contains some 80,000 clones, 86% of which appear only once. CDR1 is SEHNR and CDR2 is FQNEAQ in the germline V gene (reference sequence). Trimming removed 0 bases at V and 7 bases at J, with 10 bases between. The CDR3 has 14 amino acids. The source of this sequence is an adult in good health. The sample in question was peripheral blood, obtained on day 0 of AZD1222 vaccination. The J gene is TRBJ2-1, the V gene TRBV7-9, with D maybe TRBD1 (6 bases). The CDR3 region is CASSLAGGLNEQFF. In nucleotides, the CDR3 is TGTGCCAGCAGCTTAGCTGGGGGCCTGAATGAGCAGTTCTTC. Supplemented by reference TRBV7-9 and TRBJ2-1, the full variable domain reads DTGVSQNPRHKITKRGQNVTFRCDPISEHNRLYWYRQTLGQGPEFLTYFQNEAQLEKSRLLSDRFSAERPKGSFSTLEIQRTEQGDSAMYLCASSLAGGLNEQFFGPGTRLTVL.